A single sample gave rise to the 24 T cell receptor beta chains below, sequenced in a study of T-cell reconstitution after alpha-beta-depleted transplantation in children. Unique molecular identifiers tagged the TCRbeta library. A single record per CDR3 protein comes from TCRdb applying MiXCR to the PCR reads. The table lists 440,000 or so distinct CDR3 sequences, roughly 11% of them singletons. Sequences were derived from PBMCs from the stem cell graft donor, sampled from the stem cell graft. Receptors originate from a human donor who donated a stem cell graft to a child with acute myeloid leukemia.

This clonotype was found many times. The chain employs TRBV6-1 and TRBJ1-6, with a weak D call TRBD1 (5 bases). Germline-derived CDR1 and CDR2 are MNHNS and SASEGT. Trimming cost V 6 bases and J 8 bases, with 17 bases left between them. The CDR3 runs to 15 residues. CDR3 in amino acids: CASSANRGYDSPLHF. DNA for the CDR3: TGTGCCAGCAGCGCCAACCGGGGGTATGATTCACCCCTCCACTTT.

This clonotype showed up just a few times. V is TRBV13 and J is TRBJ2-2; tentatively, D is TRBD2 (5 bases). This CDR3 contains 14 residues. Trimming removed 3 bases from V and 5 bases from J, with 10 bases in between. Germline loops: CDR1 PRHDT, CDR2 FYEKMQ (reference sequence). The CDR3 DNA follows: TGTGCCAGCAGCTTTACTAGTATTACCGGGGAGCTGTTTTTT. This translates into CASSFTSITGELFF.

The table lists this clonotype with a few counts. V gene TRBV12-3 or TRBV12-4 combines with J gene TRBJ2-4; possible D gene TRBD2, 6 bases. The ends were cut back, 3 bases at V and 8 bases at J, with 11 bases in the middle. The CDR3 has 13 residues. The CDR3 loop reads CASSFARRDIQYF. The CDR3 coding sequence is TGTGCCAGCAGTTTTGCCAGGAGGGACATTCAGTACTTC.

The J gene is TRBJ1-2, the V gene TRBV12-3 or TRBV12-4; 10 bases match TRBD1. J lost 8 bases, V lost 5 bases, and 14 bases had no gene match. This CDR3 is built from 16 residues. DNA of the CDR3: TGTGCCAGCAGTCGGGGGGGTCGACAGGGGGCCACGGGCTACACCTTC. As protein: CASSRGGRQGATGYTF.

This clonotype was seen at least ten times. This chain joins TRBV7-8 and TRBJ2-1; 8 nucleotides line up with TRBD2. The CDR3 consists of 15 residues. V lost 5 bases and J lost 2; bases outside the gene matches: 5. Germline CDR1 and CDR2: SGHVS and FQNEAQ. The DNA for the CDR3 is TGTGCCAGCAGCGGACTCGGGGGGGCCTACAATGAGCAGTTCTTC. This gives the protein CASSGLGGAYNEQFF.

The chain employs TRBV20-1 and TRBJ2-1; weak D call: TRBD1 (6 bases). Germline V CDR1 and CDR2: DFQATT, SNEGSKA (reference sequence). This CDR3 spans 14 amino acids. V lost 4 bases, J lost 4 bases, and 14 bases lay in between. In nucleotides, the CDR3 is TGCAGTGCTACTGGGGGCGAAGCGTACAATGAGCAGTTCTTC. It specifies CSATGGEAYNEQFF.

At least ten counts were recorded for this clonotype. The chain combines TRBV11-2 with TRBJ2-3, with TRBD2 as a possible D gene (5 bases). Trimming stripped 10 bases from V and 3 bases from J, with 11 bases between. The CDR3 is made up of 12 amino acids. Germline CDR1 is SGHAT and CDR2 is FQNNGV. The CDR3 is CATSPGTDTQYF. CDR3 coding DNA: TGTGCCACGTCCCCGGGGACAGATACGCAGTATTTT.

The V gene is TRBV5-1, the J gene TRBJ2-1; 7 bases align to TRBD1. Trimming removed 0 bases from V and 2 bases from J; junction bases left unmatched: 11. Per germline, CDR1 SGHRS and CDR2 YFSETQ. This CDR3 contains 18 residues. Here the CDR3 DNA reads TGCGCCAGCAGCTTGGTATGGGTCGGGCAGGGGGCCTACAATGAGCAGTTCTTC. Translated, it gives CASSLVWVGQGAYNEQFF.

The V and J genes are TRBV7-9 and TRBJ2-3, with 7 nucleotides matching TRBD2. Germline assignment: CDR1 SEHNR and CDR2 FQNEAQ (reference sequence). The CDR3 has 15 amino acids. Germline trimming cut 8 bases from V and 2 bases from J; bases unmatched to any gene: 10. As DNA, the CDR3 is TGTGCCAGCGGAAGCGGGATGGGGGTCACAGATACGCAGTATTTT. Translating gives CASGSGMGVTDTQYF. Full variable domain (remainder filled in from reference TRBV7-9 and TRBJ2-3): DTGVSQNPRHKITKRGQNVTFRCDPISEHNRLYWYRQTLGQGPEFLTYFQNEAQLEKSRLLSDRFSAERPKGSFSTLEIQRTEQGDSAMYLCASGSGMGVTDTQYFGPGTRLTVL.

This chain uses TRBV6-1 with TRBJ1-5; D uncertain. Germline CDR1 reads MNHNS; CDR2 reads SASEGT. Trimming cost V 6 bases and J 5 bases, with 8 bases left between them. CDR3 length: 12 residues. The CDR3 nucleotides are TGTGCCAGCAGGTACAGCGATCAGCCCCAGCATTTT. Translation: CASRYSDQPQHF.

V and J are TRBV5-1 and TRBJ2-1, with 7 bases fitting TRBD1. The junction had 8 bases not matched to a gene; V was cut back by 5 bases and J by 3 bases. This CDR3 contains 15 residues. The germline V gene has CDR1 SGHRS and CDR2 YFSETQ. This CDR3 reads CASRLGGQIYNEQFF. Here the CDR3 DNA reads TGCGCCAGCAGGTTAGGGGGACAGATCTACAATGAGCAGTTCTTC. Based on the CDR3 plus reference TRBV5-1 and TRBJ2-1, the full variable domain is KAGVTQTPRYLIKTRGQQVTLSCSPISGHRSVSWYQQTPGQGLQFLFEYFSETQRNKGNFPGRFSGRQFSNSRSEMNVSTLELGDSALYLCASRLGGQIYNEQFFGPGTRLTVL.

The V gene is TRBV11-2, the J gene TRBJ2-1; maybe TRBD2 (7 bases). The CDR3 runs to 15 residues. V dropped 8 bases and J dropped 2 bases, with 16 bases sitting between them. Germline-derived CDR1 and CDR2 are SGHAT and FQNNGV. CDR3 region: CASGDRGATYNEQFF. In DNA, the CDR3 is TGTGCCAGCGGCGACCGGGGGGCAACCTACAATGAGCAGTTCTTC.

This clonotype was recorded a few times. The chain recombines TRBV18 with TRBJ2-1; D may be TRBD1 (6 bases). Germline V gene lookup returns CDR1 KGHSH and CDR2 LQKENI. V lost 2 bases and J 10 bases, leaving 18 bases between the germline ends. The CDR3 is made up of 15 amino acids. CDR3 protein: CASSPTRTADGEQFF. The CDR3 DNA sequence: TGTGCCAGCTCACCAACACGGACAGCCGATGGGGAGCAGTTCTTC.

The chain uses TRBV5-6 and TRBJ2-1; tentatively, D is TRBD2 (6 bases). The V gene lost 3 bases and the J gene lost 9 bases, with 19 bases spanning the gap. Germline V gene sequence: CDR1 SGHDT, CDR2 YYEEEE. CDR3 length: 15 residues. CDR3 bases: TGTGCCAGCAGCTGGGTAGCGGCCCCACTCGGTGAGCAGTTCTTC. Encoded protein: CASSWVAAPLGEQFF.

This clonotype was seen a few times. At one of its ends the junction is not consistent with the germline gene, which may arise from a read error. The genes are TRBV7-7 and TRBJ2-1; D possibly corresponds to TRBD2 (5 bases). Germline V gene lookup returns CDR1 SSHAT and CDR2 FNYEAQ (reference sequence). This CDR3 is 13 amino acids long. The CDR3 nucleotides read TGTGCTAGCAGCTTAGCGTATAGCAATGAGCAGTTCTTC. Amino acid sequence: CASSLAYSNEQFF.

The chain is built from TRBV3-1 and TRBJ1-2, with D maybe TRBD1 (5 bases). This CDR3 contains 19 residues. The germline gives CDR1 LGHDT, CDR2 YNNKEL (reference sequence). In nucleotides, the CDR3 is TGTCTCAGCAGCCAAGAGCGAGGTGGGGGGTCAGGTTTTGGCTATGGCTACACCTTC. Amino acids: CLSSQERGGGSGFGYGYTF.

This chain uses TRBV5-1 with TRBJ1-2, with TRBD1 identical over 9 bases. The CDR3 consists of 14 residues. CDR1 is SGHRS, CDR2 YFSETQ, per germline. The V segment lost 5 bases and the J segment 3 bases; nucleotides outside the gene matches: 5. The CDR3 region is CASRRDREDYGYTF. The DNA of the CDR3 is TGCGCCAGCAGAAGGGACAGGGAGGACTATGGCTACACCTTC. Based on the CDR3 plus reference TRBV5-1 and TRBJ1-2, the full variable domain is KAGVTQTPRYLIKTRGQQVTLSCSPISGHRSVSWYQQTPGQGLQFLFEYFSETQRNKGNFPGRFSGRQFSNSRSEMNVSTLELGDSALYLCASRRDREDYGYTFGSGTRLTVV.

This clonotype was observed a handful of times. The chain couples TRBV18 to TRBJ2-5; 9 positions match TRBD1. Trimming at V came to 3 bases and at J to 5 bases, leaving 7 bases not matched to a gene. Per the germline V gene, CDR1 is KGHSH and CDR2 is LQKENI. The CDR3 is 15 amino acids. This CDR3 is CASSPGTGFAETQYF. The CDR3 nucleotides read TGTGCCAGCTCACCCGGGACAGGGTTTGCGGAGACCCAGTACTTC.

V gene TRBV27 combines with J gene TRBJ2-5; D could derive from TRBD1 or TRBD2 (5 bases each). The CDR3 is 16 residues long. Trimming removed 5 bases at V and 4 bases at J, with 20 bases between. Germline V lookup: CDR1 MNHEY, CDR2 SMNVEV (reference sequence). The CDR3 DNA is TGTGCCAGCAGTGCCCGGGACCCCCGAATCGGAGAGACCCAGTACTTC. Translation: CASSARDPRIGETQYF.

This clonotype came up a few times. The chain couples TRBV6-1 to TRBJ1-2, with D maybe TRBD1 (6 bases). This CDR3 contains 15 residues. The V end was cut by 6 bases, the J end by 4 bases, with 18 bases between. Germline-derived CDR1 and CDR2 are MNHNS and SASEGT. Here the CDR3 reads CASRRGSGGFYGYTF. DNA for the CDR3: TGTGCCAGCAGGAGGGGTTCGGGGGGCTTCTATGGCTACACCTTC.

This clonotype was recorded a few times. The CDR3 bases are TGTGCCAGCAGCTCAGGACCAGGGATAACGCCCCAGCATTTT. Translating it yields CASSSGPGITPQHF. The V and J genes are TRBV7-9 and TRBJ1-5; D perhaps matches TRBD1 (5 bases). Per the germline V gene, CDR1 is SEHNR and CDR2 is FQNEAQ (reference sequence). Between the trimmed V and J ends, which lost 4 bases and 9 bases, there was a span of 16 bases. This CDR3 spans 14 amino acids.

The V call is TRBV9, the J call TRBJ1-2, with 9 nucleotides matching TRBD1. Unmatched junction bases numbered 23, after V lost 7 bases and J lost 7 bases. CDR1 is SGDLS, CDR2 YYNGEE, per germline. The CDR3 extends over 18 amino acids. The CDR3, as DNA: TGTGCCAGCGAGGGGGGTCGCGGCCGGGACAGGGAAGAGTCTGGCTACACCTTC. The encoded protein is CASEGGRGRDREESGYTF.

The sample holds a few counts of this clonotype. The chain has TRBV20-1 and TRBJ2-5, with D perhaps assigned TRBD1 or TRBD2 (5 bases each). The germline V and J ends were trimmed by 5 bases and 2 bases, with 15 bases remaining between them. The CDR3 is made up of 14 amino acids. CDR1 is DFQATT and CDR2 is SNEGSKA in the germline V gene (reference sequence). This CDR3 reads CSAPPGRLQETQYF. DNA of the CDR3: TGCAGTGCTCCTCCGGGACGGCTACAAGAGACCCAGTACTTC.

This clonotype was counted only a few times. V is TRBV25-1 and J is TRBJ1-1, with a tentative D call TRBD1 (6 bases). Per germline, CDR1 MGHDK and CDR2 SYGVNS. V dropped 5 bases and J dropped 5 bases, with 12 bases sitting between them. The CDR3 runs 13 residues. The CDR3 DNA is TGTGCCAGCAGTTACAGGGATCGGACTGAAGCTTTCTTT. Translated: CASSYRDRTEAFF.